This T cell receptor beta chain derives from a study of graft-versus-host responses after intestinal transplantation. TCRdb's table, derived via immunoSEQ multiplex PCR, lists solely in-frame clones and lacks some. The profile covers tens of thousands of clones, with 90% to 95% appearing a single time and 2.7% taken by the ten largest. This CDR3 is built from 12 residues. The V and J ends lost 6 bases and 3 bases respectively, with 9 bases between them. Germline CDR1 reads MDHEN; CDR2 reads SYDVKM. The starting material was PBMCs, obtained about 120 days after intestinal transplantation. The J gene is TRBJ2-7, the V gene TRBV28, with D possibly matching TRBD2 (6 bases). This TCR derives from a human patient who received an intestinal transplant, so some T cells may come from the graft donor. The chain's CDR3 is CASSVGGYEQYF. The DNA for the CDR3 is TGTGCCAGCAGCGTCGGGGGCTACGAGCAGTACTTC.